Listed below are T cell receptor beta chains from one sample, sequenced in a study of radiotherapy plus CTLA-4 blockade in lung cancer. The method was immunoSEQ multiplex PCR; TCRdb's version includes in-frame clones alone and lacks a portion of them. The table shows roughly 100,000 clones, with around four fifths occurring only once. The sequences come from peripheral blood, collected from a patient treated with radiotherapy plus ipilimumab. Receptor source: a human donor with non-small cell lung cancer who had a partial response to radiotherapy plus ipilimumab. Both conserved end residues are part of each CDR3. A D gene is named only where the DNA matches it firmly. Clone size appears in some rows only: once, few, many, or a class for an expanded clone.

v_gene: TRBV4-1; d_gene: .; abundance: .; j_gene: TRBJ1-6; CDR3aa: CASSQASTRERNSPLHF; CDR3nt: TGCGCCAGCAGCCAAGCCTCGACCCGGGAGCGCAATTCACCCCTCCACTTT
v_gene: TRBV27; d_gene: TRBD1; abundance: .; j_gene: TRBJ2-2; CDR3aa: CASIGTGNTGELFF; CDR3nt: TGTGCCAGCATTGGGACAGGGAACACCGGGGAGCTGTTTTTT
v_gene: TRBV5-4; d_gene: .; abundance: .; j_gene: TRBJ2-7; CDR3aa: CASSKSGSHEQYF; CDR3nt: TGTGCCAGCAGCAAGAGCGGCAGCCACGAGCAGTACTTC
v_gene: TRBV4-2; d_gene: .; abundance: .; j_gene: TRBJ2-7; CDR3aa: CASSQDSGKQYF; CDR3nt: TGTGCCAGCAGCCAAGATTCGGGGAAGCAGTACTTC
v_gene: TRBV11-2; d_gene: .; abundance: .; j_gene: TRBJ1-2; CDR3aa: CASSLADSSYTF; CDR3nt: TGTGCCAGCAGCTTAGCGGACTCAAGCTACACCTTC
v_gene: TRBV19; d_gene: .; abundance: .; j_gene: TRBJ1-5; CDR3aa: CATLGVEGRNQPQHF; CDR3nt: TGTGCCACCCTCGGGGTGGAAGGGCGCAATCAGCCCCAGCATTTT
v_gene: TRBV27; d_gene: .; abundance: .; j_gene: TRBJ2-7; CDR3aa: CASSLSPAYPRNEQYF; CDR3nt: TGTGCCAGCAGTTTATCCCCGGCGTACCCGAGGAACGAGCAGTACTTC
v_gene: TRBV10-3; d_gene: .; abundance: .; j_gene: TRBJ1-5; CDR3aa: CAISDSYSNQPQHF; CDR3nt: TGTGCCATCAGTGACAGTTATAGCAATCAGCCCCAGCATTTT
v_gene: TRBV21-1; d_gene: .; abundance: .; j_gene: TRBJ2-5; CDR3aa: CASSDGQGRDRETQYF; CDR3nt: TGTGCCAGCAGCGACGGACAGGGAAGGGATCGAGAGACCCAGTACTTC
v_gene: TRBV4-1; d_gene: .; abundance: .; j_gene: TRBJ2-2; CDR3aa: CASSQEVNRGLDGELFF; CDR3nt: TGCGCCAGCAGCCAAGAAGTTAATAGGGGGTTGGACGGGGAGCTGTTTTTT
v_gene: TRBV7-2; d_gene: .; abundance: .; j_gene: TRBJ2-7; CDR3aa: CASSLAAPYEQYF; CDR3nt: TGTGCCAGCAGCTTAGCGGCTCCCTACGAGCAGTACTTC
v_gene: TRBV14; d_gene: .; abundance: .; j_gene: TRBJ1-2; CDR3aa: CASIGWGNGYTF; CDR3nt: TGTGCCAGCATAGGTTGGGGCAATGGCTACACCTTC
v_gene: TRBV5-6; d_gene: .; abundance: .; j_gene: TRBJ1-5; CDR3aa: CASSLGQNNQPQHF; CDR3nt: TGTGCCAGCAGCTTAGGACAGAACAATCAGCCCCAGCATTTT
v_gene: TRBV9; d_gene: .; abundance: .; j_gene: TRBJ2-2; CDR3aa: CASSGRENTGELFF; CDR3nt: TGTGCCAGCAGCGGGAGGGAGAACACCGGGGAGCTGTTTTTT
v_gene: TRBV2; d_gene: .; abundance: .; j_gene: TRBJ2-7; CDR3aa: CASITRPDPSRGEQYF; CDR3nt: TGTGCCAGCATTACCCGACCGGATCCTTCCCGCGGCGAGCAGTACTTC
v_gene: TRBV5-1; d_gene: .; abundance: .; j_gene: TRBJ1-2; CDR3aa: CASSLDGVFGYTF; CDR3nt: TGCGCCAGCAGCTTGGACGGGGTCTTCGGCTACACCTTC
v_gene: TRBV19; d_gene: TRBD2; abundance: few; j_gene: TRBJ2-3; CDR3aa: CASSFHGTSLTDTQYF; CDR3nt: TGTGCCAGTAGTTTTCACGGGACTAGCCTCACAGATACGCAGTATTTT
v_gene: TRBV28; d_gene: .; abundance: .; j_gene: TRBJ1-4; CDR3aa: CASSFGSPPGEKLFF; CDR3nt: TGTGCCAGCAGTTTCGGGAGCCCGCCAGGTGAAAAACTGTTTTTT
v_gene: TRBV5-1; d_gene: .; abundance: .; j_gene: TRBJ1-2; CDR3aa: CASSLGGGGYTF; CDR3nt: TGCGCCAGCAGCTTGGGGGGCGGCGGCTACACCTTC
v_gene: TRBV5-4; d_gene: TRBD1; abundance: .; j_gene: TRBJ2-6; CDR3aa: CASSQGQFLSGANVLTF; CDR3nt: TGTGCCAGCAGCCAGGGACAGTTTCTCTCTGGGGCCAACGTCCTGACTTTC
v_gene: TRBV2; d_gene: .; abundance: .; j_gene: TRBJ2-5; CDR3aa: CASSLKETQYF; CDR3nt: TGTGCCAGCTCCCTAAAAGAGACCCAGTACTTC
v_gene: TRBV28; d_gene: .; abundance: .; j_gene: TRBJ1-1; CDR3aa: CASSSGQRNTEAFF; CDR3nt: TGTGCCAGCAGTTCGGGTCAGCGGAACACTGAAGCTTTCTTT
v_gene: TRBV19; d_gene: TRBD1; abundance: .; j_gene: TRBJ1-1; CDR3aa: CASSIGNRGGDTEAFF; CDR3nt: TGTGCCAGTAGTATAGGCAACAGGGGAGGAGACACTGAAGCTTTCTTT
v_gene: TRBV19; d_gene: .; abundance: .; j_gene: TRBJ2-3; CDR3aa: CASTDFGDTQYF; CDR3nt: TGTGCCAGTACGGATTTCGGGGATACGCAGTATTTT
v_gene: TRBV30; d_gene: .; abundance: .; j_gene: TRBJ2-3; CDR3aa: CAWTVYGSTQYF; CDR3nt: TGTGCCTGGACTGTTTACGGGAGCACGCAGTATTTT
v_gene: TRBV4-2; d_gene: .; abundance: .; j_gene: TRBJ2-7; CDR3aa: CASSQLGSSYEQYF; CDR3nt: TGTGCCAGCAGCCAACTTGGCAGCTCCTACGAGCAGTACTTC